This T cell receptor beta chain was sequenced for a study of cytomegalovirus exposure and HLA in healthy donors. Findings of the study overall: Association of roughly 18,000 TCR beta sequences with HLA alleles was found at 0.05 false discovery rate in a later analysis. Researchers reported from a later analysis that most CMV-associated TCR beta chains appeared HLA-restricted. Researchers reported that three CMV-associated chains were confirmed in vitro as CMV antigen-specific.

The CDR3 totals 14 residues. Germline V gene lookup returns CDR1 SGHTA and CDR2 FQGTGA. The V and J ends lost 5 bases and 7 bases respectively, with 14 bases between them. This PCR relied on a set of 60 Vbeta primers and 13 Jbeta primers. The assay was immunoSEQ multiplex PCR, and TCRdb's table has in-frame clones only and misses some. The sample records under 250,000 clones, around 77% being singletons. Points on this clone: Its antigen is not identified.

Source material: PBMCs. This chain connects TRBV7-3 to TRBJ2-2, with a tentative D call TRBD1 (5 bases). The source of this sequence is a woman in her 30s in good health and CMV-seronegative. The CDR3 region is CASSLLDSYGELFF. In nucleotides, the CDR3 is TGTGCCAGCAGCCTCCTAGACAGCTACGGGGAGCTGTTTTTT.